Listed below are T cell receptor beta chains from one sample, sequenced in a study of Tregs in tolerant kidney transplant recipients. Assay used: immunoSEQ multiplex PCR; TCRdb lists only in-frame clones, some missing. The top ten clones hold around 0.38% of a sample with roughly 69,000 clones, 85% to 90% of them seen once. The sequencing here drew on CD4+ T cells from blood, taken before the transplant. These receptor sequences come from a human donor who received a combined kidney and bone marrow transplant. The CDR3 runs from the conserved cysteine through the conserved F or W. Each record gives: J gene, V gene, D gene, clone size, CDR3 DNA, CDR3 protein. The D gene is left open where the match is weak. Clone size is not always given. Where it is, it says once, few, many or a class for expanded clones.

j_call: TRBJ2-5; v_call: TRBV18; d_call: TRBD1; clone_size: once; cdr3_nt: TGTGCCAGCTCCAGGGACAGCCAAGAGACCCAGTACTTC; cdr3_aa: CASSRDSQETQYF
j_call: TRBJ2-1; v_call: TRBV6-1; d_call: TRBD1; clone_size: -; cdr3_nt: TGTGCCAGCAGCCTCGACAGGGATGAGCAGTTCTTC; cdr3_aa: CASSLDRDEQFF
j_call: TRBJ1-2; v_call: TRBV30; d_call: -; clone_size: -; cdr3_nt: TGTGCCTGGAGGGGTTACAGGGAAGGCTACACCTTC; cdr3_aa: CAWRGYREGYTF
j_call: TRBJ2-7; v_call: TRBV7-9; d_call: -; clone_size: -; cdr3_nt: TGTGCCAGCAGCTTAGTCCGGACGGGAAGCTCCTACGAGCAGTACTTC; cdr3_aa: CASSLVRTGSSYEQYF
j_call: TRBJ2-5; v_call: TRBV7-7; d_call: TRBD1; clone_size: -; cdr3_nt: TGTGCTAGCAGCTCCGGACAGGGGTGGCAAGAGACCCAGTACTTC; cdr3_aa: CASSSGQGWQETQYF
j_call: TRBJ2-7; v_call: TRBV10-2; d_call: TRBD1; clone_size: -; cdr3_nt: TGCGCCAGCAGTGACCGGGACAGGGGAATCTACGAGCAGTACTTC; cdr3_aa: CASSDRDRGIYEQYF
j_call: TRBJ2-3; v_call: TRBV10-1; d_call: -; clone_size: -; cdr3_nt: TGCGCCAGCAGTGGAGCTAGCACAGATACGCAGTATTTT; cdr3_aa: CASSGASTDTQYF
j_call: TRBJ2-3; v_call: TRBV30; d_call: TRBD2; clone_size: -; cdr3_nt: TGTGCCTGGAGTAGGGGACTAGCGGGAGGACACACAGATACGCAGTATTTT; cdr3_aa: CAWSRGLAGGHTDTQYF
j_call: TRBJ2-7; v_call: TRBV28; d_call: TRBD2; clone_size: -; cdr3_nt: TGTGCCAGCATACTAGCGGGCACTGTGCAGTACTTC; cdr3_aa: CASILAGTVQYF
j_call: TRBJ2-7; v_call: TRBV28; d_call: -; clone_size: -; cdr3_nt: TGTGCCAGCAGGCTCAGGGGCTACGAGCAGTACTTC; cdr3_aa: CASRLRGYEQYF
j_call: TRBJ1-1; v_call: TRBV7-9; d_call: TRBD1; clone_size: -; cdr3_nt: TGTGCCAGCAGCTTAGCGCGTTTGGGACAGGGATTGACTGAAGCTTTCTTT; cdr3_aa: CASSLARLGQGLTEAFF
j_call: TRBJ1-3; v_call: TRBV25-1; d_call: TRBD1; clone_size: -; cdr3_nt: TGTGCCAGCAGTGAATGGGGACAGGGTGATTCTGGAAACACCATATATTTT; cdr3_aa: CASSEWGQGDSGNTIYF
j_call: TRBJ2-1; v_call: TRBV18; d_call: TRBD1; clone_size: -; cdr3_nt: TGTGCCAGCTCACCAAGGACAGGACCCTACAATGAGCAGTTCTTC; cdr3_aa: CASSPRTGPYNEQFF
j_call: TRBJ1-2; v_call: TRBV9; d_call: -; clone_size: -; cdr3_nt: TGTGCCAGCAGCCCGTACCCTCCGCGCGGCTACACCTTC; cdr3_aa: CASSPYPPRGYTF
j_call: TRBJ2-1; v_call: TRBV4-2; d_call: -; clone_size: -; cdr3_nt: TGTGCCAGCAGCCAAGTGCCGGGATCAGTACACAATGAGCAGTTCTTC; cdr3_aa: CASSQVPGSVHNEQFF
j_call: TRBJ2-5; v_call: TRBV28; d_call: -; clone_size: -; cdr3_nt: TGTGCCAGCAGTTCCGCCCCCGTAAGGAGCCAAGAGACCCAGTACTTC; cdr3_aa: CASSSAPVRSQETQYF
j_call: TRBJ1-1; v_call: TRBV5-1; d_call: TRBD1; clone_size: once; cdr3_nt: TGCGCCAGCAGCCCGTTTGGACAGGGATTCACTGAAGCTTTCTTT; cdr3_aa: CASSPFGQGFTEAFF